These T cell receptor beta chains were read from a single sample in a study of tumour-infiltrating T cells in Burkitt lymphoma. Generated by immunoSEQ multiplex PCR, the TCRdb table keeps only in-frame clones and is missing some. The sample shows roughly 520 clones, over 85% of them seen only once. The specimen was tumor tissue. Receptors originate from a human donor with Burkitt lymphoma. Each CDR3 is given with its conserved first and last residue. The D gene is left open where the match is weak.

>TRBV28|TRBJ1-2|NA
CASSSIYGYTF
TGTGCCAGCAGTTCGATCTATGGCTACACCTTC
>TRBV29-1|TRBJ1-1|NA
CSVLGTTEAFF
TGCAGCGTTCTTGGAACTACTGAAGCTTTCTTT